A selection of T cell receptor beta chains follows, all from one sample in a study of shared clonotypes between healthy human individuals. Some clones are missing from TCRdb's copy, which holds only in-frame ones; the method was immunoSEQ multiplex PCR. This sample has about 700,000 clones, with under 95% found just once. Material for sequencing was naive CD8+ T cells sorted from blood. These receptors came from a man aged 25 to 40 in good health. Both conserved end residues are part of each CDR3. D genes are given only for firm matches. For some rows the clone size is stated as once, few or many, or as a class when expanded; others skip it.

V gene	D gene	J gene	clone size	CDR3 protein	CDR3 DNA
TRBV28	TRBD2	TRBJ2-1	-	CASSSSIGTSGSRYNEQFF	TGTGCCAGCAGTTCCTCAATCGGGACTAGCGGGAGCAGGTACAATGAGCAGTTCTTC
TRBV30	TRBD1	TRBJ2-3	once	CAWSQGQGGTDTQYF	TGTGCCTGGAGTCAAGGACAGGGCGGGACAGATACGCAGTATTTT
TRBV9	-	TRBJ2-7	-	CASNPGGTSYEQYF	TGTGCCAGCAACCCCGGAGGGACCTCCTACGAGCAGTACTTC
TRBV29-1	-	TRBJ2-1	-	CSVETIAVKYNEQFF	TGCAGCGTCGAAACTATAGCGGTCAAATACAATGAGCAGTTCTTC
TRBV7-9	-	TRBJ2-2	-	CASSLTPSDNTGELFF	TGTGCCAGCAGCTTAACTCCTAGTGATAACACCGGGGAGCTGTTTTTT
TRBV7-9	-	TRBJ2-5	-	CASSRIGLAEQYF	TGTGCCAGCAGCCGCATCGGGCTAGCCGAACAGTACTTC
TRBV5-5	TRBD2	TRBJ2-3	-	CASSLRLTSGSKRTDTQYF	TGTGCCAGCAGCTTAAGATTGACTAGCGGGAGTAAAAGGACAGATACGCAGTATTTT
TRBV11-2	TRBD1	TRBJ2-6	-	CASSSLPGQGVTGANVLTF	TGTGCCAGCAGCTCCCTTCCGGGACAGGGGGTTACCGGGGCCAACGTCCTGACTTTC
TRBV7-9	TRBD2	TRBJ2-3	-	CASSHPLAGGQDTQYF	TGTGCCAGCAGCCACCCACTAGCGGGAGGTCAAGATACGCAGTATTTT
TRBV18	-	TRBJ2-1	-	CASSPAIRGSTNEQFF	TGTGCCAGCTCACCGGCAATCCGGGGGTCTACGAATGAGCAGTTCTTC
TRBV6-5	-	TRBJ1-1	-	CASSYSSGAEAFF	TGTGCCAGCAGTTACTCGAGCGGCGCGGAAGCTTTCTTT
TRBV4-1	TRBD1	TRBJ1-5	-	CASSHPLQGASNQPQHF	TGCGCCAGCAGCCACCCATTACAGGGGGCTAGCAATCAGCCCCAGCATTTT
TRBV7-9	-	TRBJ2-5	once	CASSGETQYF	TGTGCCAGCAGTGGAGAGACCCAGTACTTC
TRBV4-3	TRBD1	TRBJ2-3	few	CASSQLHRDRGFDTQYF	TGCGCCAGCAGCCAATTACACCGGGACAGGGGATTCGACACGCAGTATTTT
TRBV28	TRBD2	TRBJ2-1	few	CASSLLPGREGLYNEQFF	TGTGCCAGCAGTTTATTGCCTGGGCGGGAGGGCCTTTACAATGAGCAGTTCTTC
TRBV2	-	TRBJ2-4	-	CAREKGLEAKNIQYF	TGTGCCAGAGAAAAGGGGCTGGAGGCCAAAAACATTCAGTACTTC
TRBV5-1	TRBD1	TRBJ2-2	-	CASSYGQGGGGELFF	TGCGCCAGCAGCTATGGACAGGGAGGAGGCGGGGAGCTGTTTTTT
TRBV6-6	-	TRBJ1-3	-	CASSLQGSGNTIYF	TGTGCCAGCAGTTTACAGGGCTCTGGAAACACCATATATTTT
TRBV29-1	TRBD1	TRBJ2-3	once	CSVDSQGGTDTQYF	TGCAGCGTTGATTCTCAGGGGGGCACAGATACGCAGTATTTT
TRBV5-4	-	TRBJ2-1	-	CASSLESADFEQFF	TGTGCCAGCAGCTTGGAATCTGCCGACTTTGAGCAGTTCTTC
TRBV4-3	TRBD2	TRBJ2-1	-	CASSQDPETSGNNEQFF	TGCGCCAGCAGCCAAGATCCGGAGACTAGCGGCAACAATGAGCAGTTCTTC
TRBV27	-	TRBJ2-1	-	CASNPEKVSRVYNEQFF	TGTGCCAGCAATCCAGAGAAGGTTAGCCGTGTCTACAATGAGCAGTTCTTC
TRBV4-1	TRBD1	TRBJ2-6	-	CASSQGPAGGHGANVLTF	TGCGCCAGCAGCCAAGGCCCTGCAGGGGGCCACGGGGCCAACGTCCTGACTTTC
TRBV10-2	-	TRBJ1-5	few	CASSEVGYNQPQHF	TGCGCCAGCAGTGAGGTAGGGTACAATCAGCCCCAGCATTTT
TRBV28	-	TRBJ2-2	-	CASSFGGGELFF	TGTGCCAGCAGTTTTGGTGGCGGGGAGCTGTTTTTT
TRBV19	TRBD1	TRBJ2-2	once	CASGQGAGELFF	TGTGCCAGTGGACAGGGGGCCGGGGAGCTGTTTTTT
TRBV27	TRBD1	TRBJ1-2	once	CASSHRGRLDGYTF	TGTGCCAGCAGCCACAGGGGGCGCTTAGATGGCTACACCTTC
TRBV27	TRBD2	TRBJ2-1	few	CASSLPDGRGQFF	TGTGCCAGCAGTTTACCGGACGGGAGGGGGCAGTTCTTC
TRBV7-6	TRBD1	TRBJ1-4	-	CASSLWDRGNEKLFF	TGTGCCAGCAGCCTATGGGACAGGGGTAATGAAAAACTGTTTTTT
TRBV4-1	TRBD1	TRBJ2-7	-	CATAPGQGPYEQYF	TGCGCCACGGCCCCGGGACAGGGCCCCTACGAGCAGTACTTC
TRBV2	-	TRBJ1-1	-	CASPLRGSNTEAFF	TGTGCCAGCCCACTGCGGGGGTCGAACACTGAAGCTTTCTTT
TRBV21-1	-	TRBJ2-5	few	CASSTGREWEGQETQYF	TGTGCCAGCAGCACTGGAAGGGAGTGGGAGGGCCAGGAGACCCAGTACTTC
TRBV4-1	TRBD2	TRBJ2-5	-	CASSPGGLAVNQETQYF	TGCGCCAGCAGCCCCGGGGGACTAGCGGTTAACCAAGAGACCCAGTACTTC
TRBV7-9	-	TRBJ1-2	-	CASSPRSVAKPYGYTF	TGTGCCAGCAGCCCCCGGTCCGTAGCAAAACCCTATGGCTACACCTTC
TRBV4-1	TRBD1	TRBJ1-2	-	CASSQGDRVYGYTF	TGCGCCAGCAGCCAAGGCGACAGGGTCTATGGCTACACCTTC
TRBV15	-	TRBJ2-1	-	CATSSWGGDNEQFF	TGTGCCACCAGCTCTTGGGGGGGCGACAATGAGCAGTTCTTC
TRBV29-1	TRBD1	TRBJ1-2	-	CSVDEGQDSHLGYTF	TGCAGCGTTGATGAGGGACAGGACTCCCACCTGGGCTACACCTTC
TRBV19	-	TRBJ1-1	-	CASSIGTFNAFF	TGTGCCAGTAGTATCGGGACATTCAACGCTTTCTTT
TRBV29-1	TRBD2	TRBJ2-1	-	CSVQGTSGLGSYNEQFF	TGCAGCGTTCAGGGTACTAGCGGCCTGGGCTCCTACAATGAGCAGTTCTTC
TRBV2	TRBD1	TRBJ2-7	-	CASLSRGQGFNEQYF	TGTGCCAGTTTAAGTCGGGGACAGGGGTTCAACGAGCAGTACTTC
TRBV11-2	-	TRBJ1-5	-	CASTSLDQPQHF	TGTGCCAGCACCTCCTTGGACCAGCCCCAGCATTTT
TRBV7-6	TRBD2	TRBJ2-1	-	CASSLMGGGNEQFF	TGTGCCAGCAGCTTAATGGGCGGGGGCAATGAGCAGTTCTTC
TRBV7-6	-	TRBJ1-1	-	CASGGLTEAFF	TGTGCCAGCGGGGGGCTCACTGAAGCTTTCTTT
TRBV11-2	TRBD2	TRBJ2-5	-	CASSLMREAETQYF	TGTGCCAGCAGCTTAATGCGGGAGGCAGAGACCCAGTACTTC
TRBV9	-	TRBJ2-2	-	CASSVSRVTGELFF	TGTGCCAGCAGCGTATCCAGGGTCACCGGGGAGCTGTTTTTT
TRBV7-9	-	TRBJ1-1	-	CASSPWDSHTEAFF	TGTGCCAGCAGCCCCTGGGACTCTCACACTGAAGCTTTCTTT
TRBV30	-	TRBJ1-4	-	CAWSEAATNEKLFF	TGTGCCTGGTCGGAGGCAGCAACTAATGAAAAACTGTTTTTT
TRBV29-1	TRBD2	TRBJ2-7	once	CSVGSGRLPYEQYF	TGCAGCGTCGGAAGCGGGAGACTACCCTACGAGCAGTACTTC
TRBV7-3	TRBD2	TRBJ2-7	-	CASSSVAGPSYEQYF	TGTGCCAGCAGCTCAGTAGCGGGGCCGTCCTACGAGCAGTACTTC
TRBV30	-	TRBJ2-7	-	CAWGGLRYEQYF	TGTGCCTGGGGAGGGCTCCGCTACGAGCAGTACTTC
TRBV7-5	-	TRBJ1-1	-	CVRSLTRTGRETEAFF	TGTGTCAGAAGCTTAACAAGGACAGGGAGGGAAACTGAAGCTTTCTTT